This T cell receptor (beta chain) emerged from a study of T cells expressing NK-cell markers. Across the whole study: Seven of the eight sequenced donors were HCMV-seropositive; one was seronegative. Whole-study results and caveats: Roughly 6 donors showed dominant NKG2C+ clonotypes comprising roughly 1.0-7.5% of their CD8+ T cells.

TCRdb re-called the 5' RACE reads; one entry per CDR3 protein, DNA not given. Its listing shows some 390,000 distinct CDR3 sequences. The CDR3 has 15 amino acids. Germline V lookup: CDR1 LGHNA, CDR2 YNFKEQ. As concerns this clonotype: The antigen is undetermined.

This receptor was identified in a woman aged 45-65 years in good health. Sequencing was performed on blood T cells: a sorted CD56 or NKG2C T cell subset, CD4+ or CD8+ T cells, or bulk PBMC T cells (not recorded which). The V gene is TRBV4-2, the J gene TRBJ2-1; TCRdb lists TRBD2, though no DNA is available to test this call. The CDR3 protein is CASSQGTSNPNEQFF.